This T cell receptor beta chain was sequenced during a study of regulatory T cells in long-lasting Graves disease. Arm-PCR of CDR3 regions with iRepertoire HTBI primers generated TCR beta libraries. A single record per CDR3 protein comes from TCRdb applying MiXCR to the multiplex PCR reads. The sample consists of about 500,000 distinct CDR3 sequences, around 16% of them appearing once. Documented time point: newly diagnosed GD, antithyroid drugs for less than 3 months. With RNA extracted from PBMCs as input, the TCR library was made. CDR3 length: 14 residues. Germline CDR1 is LNHDA and CDR2 is SQIVND (reference sequence). Germline trimming cut 4 bases from V and 2 bases from J; bases unmatched to any gene: 2. This clonotype turned up a few times. These records were also assigned to another study, of T cells in Graves' hyperthyroidism and ophthalmopathy.

The TCR originated in a man in his forties with Graves disease. The starting material was peripheral blood mononuclear cells (PBMCs), obtained at new diagnosis, from a patient treated with antithyroid drugs. The V call is TRBV19, the J call TRBJ2-7, with 10 bases matching TRBD2. CDR3 loop: CASSTTSGTYEQYF. The CDR3 DNA reads as TGTGCCAGTAGTACAACTAGCGGGACCTACGAGCAGTACTTC.